This T cell receptor (beta chain) was identified during a study of read filtering for tumor transcriptome and immune sequencing. The table lists this clonotype with many counts. The antigen is not known. Study results and caveats: IR-seq and RNA-seq agreed better without single-read clonotypes. Approximately 82% of IR-seq clonotypes had a single read, yet these held about 3.4% of reads. The sorted CD138-negative fraction was a mixed bone marrow immune population, not purified T cells.

Molecular barcoded adaptors covering alpha/delta and beta/gamma chains were used on roughly 400 ng RNA. Via MiXCR, TCRdb re-called the reads, giving one row per CDR3 protein. The sample has roughly 90,000 distinct CDR3 sequences; under 25% are singletons. The CDR3 covers 12 residues. Germline CDR1 reads SGHVS; CDR2 reads FQNEAQ. Trimming took 8 bases from V and 3 from J, leaving 8 bases between them. Sampling of bone marrow took place during active disease in every patient. The chain couples TRBV7-8 to TRBJ1-3, with D unresolved. This receptor was obtained from a donor over 35 with multiple myeloma. The sequencing input was a population of CD138-negative cells sorted from bone marrow. CDR3 nucleotide sequence: TGTGCCAGCGGGTCGGGTGGAAACACCATATATTTT. It encodes CASGSGGNTIYF.